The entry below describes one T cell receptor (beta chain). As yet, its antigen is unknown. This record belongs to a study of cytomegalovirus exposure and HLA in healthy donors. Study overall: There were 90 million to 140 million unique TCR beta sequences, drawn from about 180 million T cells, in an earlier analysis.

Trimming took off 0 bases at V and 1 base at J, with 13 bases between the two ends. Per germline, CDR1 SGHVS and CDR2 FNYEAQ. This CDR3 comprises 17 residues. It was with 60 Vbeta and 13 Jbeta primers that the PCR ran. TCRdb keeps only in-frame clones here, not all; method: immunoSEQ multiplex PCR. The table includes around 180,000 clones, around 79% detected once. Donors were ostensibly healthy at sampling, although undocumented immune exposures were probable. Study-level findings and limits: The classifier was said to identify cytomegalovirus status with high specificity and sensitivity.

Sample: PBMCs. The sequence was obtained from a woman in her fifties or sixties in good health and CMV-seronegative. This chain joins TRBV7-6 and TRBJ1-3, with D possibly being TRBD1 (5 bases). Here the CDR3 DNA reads TGTGCCAGCAGCTTAGCAAGTCACCAGGGATCTGGAAACACCATATATTTT. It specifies CASSLASHQGSGNTIYF. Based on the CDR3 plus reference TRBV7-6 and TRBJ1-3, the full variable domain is GAGVSQSPRYKVTKRGQDVALRCDPISGHVSLYWYRQALGQGPEFLTYFNYEAQQDKSGLPNDRFSAERPEGSISTLTIQRTEQRDSAMYRCASSLASHQGSGNTIYFGEGSWLTVV.